These T cell receptor beta chains were read from a single sample in a study of CD8 T cells in Susac syndrome. In TCRdb, the immunoSEQ multiplex PCR reads were re-called with MiXCR into one record per CDR3 protein. In the table there are fewer than 85,000 distinct CDR3 sequences, approximately 93% of which are singletons. The specimen sequenced was CD8+ T cells from PBMCs. Receptors originate from a human donor with Susac syndrome. Both conserved end residues are part of each CDR3. The order of the fields is V gene, D gene, CDR3 length, J gene, clone size, CDR3 protein, CDR3 DNA. D genes are given only for firm matches. Clone size is given for some rows only: seen once, a few or many times, or a class if the clone is expanded.

TRBV4-1	TRBD1	15	TRBJ1-3	NA	CASSPGQGAGNTIYF	TGCGCCAGCAGCCCTGGACAGGGAGCGGGAAACACCATATATTTT
TRBV24-1	NA	13	TRBJ2-1	NA	CATSDTGRPEQFF	TGTGCCACCAGTGATACGGGACGCCCGGAGCAGTTCTTC
TRBV7-9	NA	16	TRBJ1-2	NA	CASSLGPSGAYYGYTF	TGTGCCAGCAGCTTGGGGCCCTCAGGAGCCTACTATGGCTACACCTTC
TRBV10-3	TRBD1	14	TRBJ1-2	NA	CAISSGQGARGYTF	TGTGCCATCAGTTCCGGACAGGGGGCACGAGGCTACACCTTC
TRBV20-1	TRBD2	15	TRBJ2-1	NA	CSADLGTRGPNEQFF	TGCAGTGCGGACCTCGGGACTAGGGGCCCCAATGAGCAGTTCTTC
TRBV20-1	NA	16	TRBJ2-3	NA	CSAPAATVRFADTQYF	TGCAGTGCTCCGGCCGCTACGGTTCGATTCGCAGATACGCAGTATTTT
TRBV3-1	NA	13	TRBJ1-5	once	CASSPLLNQPQHF	TGTGCCAGCAGCCCTCTTTTAAATCAGCCCCAGCATTTT
TRBV4-1	NA	15	TRBJ1-6	once	CASSQVGQYNSPLHF	TGCGCCAGCAGCCAAGTTGGACAGTATAATTCACCCCTCCACTTT
TRBV20-1	NA	14	TRBJ1-2	NA	CSARPTGTNYGYTF	TGCAGTGCTAGGCCCACCGGGACTAACTATGGCTACACCTTC
TRBV7-9	NA	16	TRBJ2-1	NA	CASSGGGARGDNEQFF	TGTGCCAGCAGCGGTGGGGGTGCCAGGGGTGACAATGAGCAGTTCTTC
TRBV7-8	NA	13	TRBJ2-1	NA	CASSLARNNEQFF	TGTGCCAGCAGCTTAGCGCGCAACAATGAGCAGTTCTTC
TRBV9	TRBD2	14	TRBJ2-1	NA	CASSVSGGAYEQFF	TGTGCCAGCAGCGTTTCCGGGGGGGCCTATGAGCAGTTCTTC
TRBV10-2	NA	13	TRBJ1-2	NA	CASSEFGDYGYTF	TGCGCCAGCAGTGAGTTTGGGGACTATGGCTACACCTTC
TRBV9	TRBD1	15	TRBJ1-2	NA	CASRPGQGALGGYTF	TGTGCCAGCAGACCGGGACAGGGGGCGCTTGGCGGCTACACCTTC
TRBV9	TRBD1	14	TRBJ1-4	NA	CASSTGTGAEKLFF	TGTGCCAGCAGCACCGGGACAGGGGCTGAAAAACTGTTTTTT
TRBV6-5	NA	13	TRBJ2-5	NA	CASSLQAQETQYF	TGTGCCAGCAGCTTACAGGCCCAAGAGACCCAGTACTTC
TRBV12-5	NA	13	TRBJ2-1	NA	CASGPGQPNEQFF	TGTGCTAGTGGTCCCGGACAGCCCAATGAGCAGTTCTTC
TRBV30	NA	14	TRBJ1-1	NA	CAWSGIWEDTEAFF	TGTGCCTGGAGCGGAATCTGGGAAGACACTGAAGCTTTCTTT
TRBV28	NA	16	TRBJ2-7	once	CASSFIRKSIAYEQYF	TGTGCCAGCAGTTTTATTAGGAAGTCGATAGCCTACGAGCAGTACTTC
TRBV5-4	TRBD1	14	TRBJ2-5	NA	CASSARDSQETQYF	TGTGCCAGCAGCGCCCGGGACAGCCAAGAGACCCAGTACTTC
TRBV5-6	TRBD1	19	TRBJ1-5	NA	CASRPKTQGAIGPNLPQHF	TGTGCCAGCAGACCGAAAACCCAGGGGGCGATTGGTCCGAATCTGCCCCAGCATTTT
TRBV5-4	NA	15	TRBJ2-3	NA	CASSLRGAQSDTQYF	TGTGCCAGCAGCTTAAGAGGGGCTCAGTCAGATACGCAGTATTTT
TRBV4-3	NA	13	TRBJ2-7	few	CASSQDSAYEQYF	TGCGCCAGCAGCCAAGATAGCGCATACGAGCAGTACTTC
TRBV30	NA	13	TRBJ2-5	NA	CAWSGEGEETQYF	TGTGCCTGGAGTGGAGAAGGGGAAGAGACCCAGTACTTC
TRBV20-1	TRBD1	16	TRBJ1-3	NA	CSARDIPRGSGNTIYF	TGCAGTGCTAGAGACATCCCCAGGGGGTCTGGAAACACCATATATTTT
TRBV4-1	NA	14	TRBJ2-7	NA	CASSQRQGLREQYF	TGCGCCAGCAGCCAAAGGCAGGGTCTGAGGGAGCAGTACTTC
TRBV5-1	TRBD2	13	TRBJ2-1	NA	CASSIGLGSGQFF	TGCGCCAGCAGCATTGGACTAGGTAGCGGGCAGTTCTTC
TRBV12-5	NA	11	TRBJ1-1	NA	CASGADSEAFF	TGTGCTAGTGGTGCCGACAGTGAAGCTTTCTTT
TRBV4-3	NA	14	TRBJ2-3	NA	CASSQEGVLDTQYF	TGCGCCAGCAGCCAAGAAGGGGTGCTTGATACGCAGTATTTT
TRBV29-1	TRBD1	13	TRBJ2-3	NA	CSVDSWDSDTQYF	TGCAGCGTTGACAGCTGGGACAGTGATACGCAGTATTTT
TRBV5-1	NA	11	TRBJ2-1	NA	CASSYALEQFF	TGCGCCAGCAGCTATGCCTTGGAGCAGTTCTTC
TRBV9	NA	16	TRBJ2-3	NA	CASSGSQGGVTDTQYF	TGTGCCAGCAGCGGATCACAGGGGGGGGTCACAGATACGCAGTATTTT
TRBV20-1	NA	14	TRBJ2-3	NA	CSAKRGVVRDTQYF	TGCAGTGCTAAAAGGGGGGTAGTGCGAGATACGCAGTATTTT
TRBV10-2	NA	15	TRBJ2-6	NA	CASSESMAGANVLTF	TGCGCCAGCAGTGAGTCGATGGCTGGGGCCAACGTCCTGACTTTC
TRBV24-1	TRBD2	13	TRBJ2-1	NA	CATGTSENNEQFF	TGTGCCACAGGGACTAGCGAAAACAATGAGCAGTTCTTC
TRBV6-2/TRBV6-3	TRBD2	18	TRBJ2-1	NA	CASSYFLRRGSSYNEQFF	TGTGCCAGCAGTTACTTTCTTAGGCGGGGGAGCTCCTACAATGAGCAGTTCTTC
TRBV12-3/TRBV12-4	NA	15	TRBJ2-2	NA	CASSFLTEASGELFF	TGTGCCAGCAGTTTCCTGACGGAGGCTTCGGGGGAGCTGTTTTTT
TRBV4-1	TRBD2	17	TRBJ2-3	NA	CASSLSSGAGGADTQYF	TGCGCCAGCAGCCTTTCTTCCGGGGCGGGGGGGGCGGATACGCAGTATTTT
TRBV3-1	NA	13	TRBJ1-1	once	CASSVRGGDEAFF	TGTGCCAGCAGCGTCAGGGGAGGCGATGAAGCTTTCTTT
TRBV5-6	NA	12	TRBJ2-7	NA	CASSYSAYEQYF	TGTGCCAGCAGCTATAGCGCCTACGAGCAGTACTTC
TRBV27	NA	11	TRBJ1-1	NA	CASQGGTEAFF	TGTGCCAGCCAAGGGGGGACTGAAGCTTTCTTT